The TCR beta chain under discussion was sequenced for a study of cytomegalovirus exposure and HLA in healthy donors. Study at large: Previous work identified 117 million unique TCR beta sequences from about 200 million T cells.

CDR3 length: 13 residues. Per the germline V gene, CDR1 is SGHTA and CDR2 is FQGNSA. The V end lost 1 base, the J end lost 6 bases, and 10 bases lay between the germline ends. This PCR relied on a set of 60 Vbeta primers and 13 Jbeta primers. TCRdb's copy holds only in-frame clones and misses some; the assay was immunoSEQ multiplex PCR. The data contain some 180,000 clones, about 9% of them singletons. Study conclusions and caveats: The Asian-associated ancestry cluster reportedly had fewer N-insertions than the 666-donor mean in a later analysis.

Note on this clone: Antigen unknown.

This chain joins TRBV7-2 and TRBJ2-7; D uncertain. Sequenced input: PBMCs. This sequence originates from a woman aged 30 to 39 in good health and CMV-seropositive. The CDR3 DNA reads TGTGCCAGCAGCTTAGAACGGGTTAGCGAGCAGTACTTC. It yields the protein CASSLERVSEQYF.